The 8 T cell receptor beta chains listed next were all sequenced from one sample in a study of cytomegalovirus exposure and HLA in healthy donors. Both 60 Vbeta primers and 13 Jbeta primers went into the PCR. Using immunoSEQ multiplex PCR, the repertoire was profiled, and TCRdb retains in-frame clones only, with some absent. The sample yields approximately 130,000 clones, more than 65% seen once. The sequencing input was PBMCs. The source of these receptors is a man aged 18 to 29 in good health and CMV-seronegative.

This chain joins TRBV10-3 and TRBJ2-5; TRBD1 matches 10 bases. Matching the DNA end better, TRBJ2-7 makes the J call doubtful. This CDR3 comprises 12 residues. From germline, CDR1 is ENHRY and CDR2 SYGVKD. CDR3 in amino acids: CATRDRGYEQYF. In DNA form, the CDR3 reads TGTGCCACCCGGGACAGGGGATACGAGCAGTACTTC.

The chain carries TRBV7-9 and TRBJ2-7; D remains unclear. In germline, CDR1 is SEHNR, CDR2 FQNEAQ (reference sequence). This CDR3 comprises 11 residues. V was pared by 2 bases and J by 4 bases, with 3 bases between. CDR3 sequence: CASSLTYEQYF. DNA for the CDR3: TGTGCCAGCAGCTTAACTTACGAGCAGTACTTC.

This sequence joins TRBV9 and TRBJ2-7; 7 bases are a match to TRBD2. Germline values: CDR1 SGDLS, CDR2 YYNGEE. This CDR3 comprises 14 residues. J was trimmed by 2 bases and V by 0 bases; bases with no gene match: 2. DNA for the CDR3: TGTGCCAGCAGCGTAGGGGAGGGGACCTACGAGCAGTACTTC. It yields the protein CASSVGEGTYEQYF.

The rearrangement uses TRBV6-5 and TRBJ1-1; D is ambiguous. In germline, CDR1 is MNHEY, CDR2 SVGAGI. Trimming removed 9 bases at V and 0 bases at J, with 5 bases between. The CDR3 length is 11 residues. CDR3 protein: CARALNTEAFF. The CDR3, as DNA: TGTGCCAGAGCCCTGAACACTGAAGCTTTCTTT.

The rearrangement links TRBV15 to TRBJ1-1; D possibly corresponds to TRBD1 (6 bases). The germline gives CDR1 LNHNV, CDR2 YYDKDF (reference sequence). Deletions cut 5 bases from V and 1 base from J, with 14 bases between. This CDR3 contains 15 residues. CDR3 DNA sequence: TGTGCCACCAGCCGAACCCGGACAGCGAACACTGAAGCTTTCTTT. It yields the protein CATSRTRTANTEAFF. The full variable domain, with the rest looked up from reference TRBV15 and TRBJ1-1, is DAMVIQNPRYQVTQFGKPVTLSCSQTLNHNVMYWYQQKSSQAPKLLFHYYDKDFNNEADTPDNFQSRRPNTSFCFLDIRSPGLGDTAMYLCATSRTRTANTEAFFGQGTRLTVV.

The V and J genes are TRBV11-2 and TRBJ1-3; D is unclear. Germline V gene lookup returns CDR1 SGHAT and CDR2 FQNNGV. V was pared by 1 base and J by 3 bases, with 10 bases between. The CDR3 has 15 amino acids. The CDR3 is CASSLGSFGGNTIYF. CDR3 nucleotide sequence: TGTGCCAGCAGCTTAGGGTCTTTCGGTGGAAACACCATATATTTT.

CDR3 DNA: TGTGCCAGCGCGCTATCCAGGGGCTCCGGGGAGCTGTTTTTT. It codes for CASALSRGSGELFF. This chain connects TRBV7-3 to TRBJ2-2, with a weak D call TRBD1 (6 bases). The germline V and J ends were trimmed by 8 bases and 6 bases, with 16 bases remaining between them. Germline loops: CDR1 SGHTA, CDR2 FQGTGA. The CDR3 covers 14 residues. The whole variable domain, filled in from reference TRBV7-3 and TRBJ2-2, reads GAGVSQTPSNKVTEKGKYVELRCDPISGHTALYWYRQSLGQGPEFLIYFQGTGAADDSGLPNDRFFAVRPEGSVSTLKIQRTERGDSAVYLCASALSRGSGELFFGEGSRLTVL.

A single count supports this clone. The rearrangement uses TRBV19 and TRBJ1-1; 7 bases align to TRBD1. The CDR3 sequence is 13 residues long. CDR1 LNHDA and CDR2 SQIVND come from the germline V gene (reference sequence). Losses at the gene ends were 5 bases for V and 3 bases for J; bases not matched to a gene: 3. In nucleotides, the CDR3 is TGTGCCAGTAGTTTCACAGGGGACACTGAAGCTTTCTTT. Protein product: CASSFTGDTEAFF.